This T cell receptor (beta chain) was sequenced in a study of blood T cell repertoires in COVID-19. In the study overall: Material from acute and convalescent COVID-19 was sourced from the United States, Italy and Spain.

Everyone who took part was roughly 18 to 89 years old, and they came from some 23 US areas. Exposed participants encountered a COVID-19 case during the 2 weeks preceding study entry. The authors' processing: Amplified reference gene primers provided the basis for estimating nucleated cell counts. Here immunoSEQ multiplex PCR was the method, and the copy in TCRdb shows in-frame clones only, minus some. From that table come the V and J calls and clone size; the DNA was used to work out D and trimming. The sample has roughly 230,000 clones, about 85% seen once. CDR1 and CDR2 from the germline V gene are LNHDA and SQIVND (reference sequence). The CDR3 runs 16 residues. Trimming at V came to 9 bases and at J to 0 bases, leaving 9 bases not matched to a gene.

The source of this sequence is a woman in her fifties or sixties who had been exposed to COVID-19. The chain couples TRBV19 to TRBJ1-5; 9 bases line up with TRBD1. Material for sequencing was PBMCs or T cells enriched from blood (not recorded which). CDR3 DNA: TGTGCCAGCCGCCGGACAGGGGCCAGTAGCAATCAGCCCCAGCATTTT. Its translation is CASRRTGASSNQPQHF.